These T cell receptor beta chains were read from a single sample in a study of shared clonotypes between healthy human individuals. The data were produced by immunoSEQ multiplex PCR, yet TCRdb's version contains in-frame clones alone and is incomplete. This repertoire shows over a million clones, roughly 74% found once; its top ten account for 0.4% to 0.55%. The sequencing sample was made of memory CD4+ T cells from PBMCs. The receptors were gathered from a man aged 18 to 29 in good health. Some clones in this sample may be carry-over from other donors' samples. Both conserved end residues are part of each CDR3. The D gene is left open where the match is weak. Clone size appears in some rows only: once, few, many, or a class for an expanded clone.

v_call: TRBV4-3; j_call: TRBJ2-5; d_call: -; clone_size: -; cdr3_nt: TGCGCCAGCAGCCACTCCCCTGGACAGTTAAAAGAGACCCAGTACTTC; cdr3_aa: CASSHSPGQLKETQYF
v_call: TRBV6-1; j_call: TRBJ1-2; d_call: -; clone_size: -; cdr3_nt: TGTGCCAGCAGGACTACGGTGAACTATGGCTACACCTTC; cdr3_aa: CASRTTVNYGYTF
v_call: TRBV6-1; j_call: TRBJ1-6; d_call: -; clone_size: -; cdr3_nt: TGTGCCAGCAGCCCGGGACTCTATAATTCACCCCTCCACTTT; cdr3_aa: CASSPGLYNSPLHF
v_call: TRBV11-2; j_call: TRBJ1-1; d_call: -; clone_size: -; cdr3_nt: TGTGCCAGCAGCTCCAGGGGAGTTGGCACTGAAGCTTTCTTT; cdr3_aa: CASSSRGVGTEAFF
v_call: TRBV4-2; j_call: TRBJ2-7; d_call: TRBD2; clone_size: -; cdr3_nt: TGTGCCAGCAGCCGCCCCACTAGCGGGTTGTCCTACGAGCAGTACTTC; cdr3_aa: CASSRPTSGLSYEQYF
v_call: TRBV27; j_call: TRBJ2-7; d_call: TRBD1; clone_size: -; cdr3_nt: TGTGCCAGCAGAAGAAAAGGGACAGGGGTGCTCGAGCAGTACTTC; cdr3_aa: CASRRKGTGVLEQYF
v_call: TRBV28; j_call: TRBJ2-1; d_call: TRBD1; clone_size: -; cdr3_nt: TGTGCCAGCAACAGGGGTTCATACAATGAGCAGTTCTTC; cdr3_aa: CASNRGSYNEQFF
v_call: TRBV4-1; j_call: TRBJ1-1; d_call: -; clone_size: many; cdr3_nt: TGCGCCAGCAGGAGCCCAGGGTACCGCAAGGAGGAAGCTTTCTTT; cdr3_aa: CASRSPGYRKEEAFF
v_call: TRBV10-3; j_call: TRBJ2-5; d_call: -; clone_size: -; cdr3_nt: TGTGCCATCAGGGGGAGTTCCCAAGAGACCCAGTACTTC; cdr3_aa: CAIRGSSQETQYF
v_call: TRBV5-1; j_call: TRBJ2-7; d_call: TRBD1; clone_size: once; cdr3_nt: TGCGCCAGCAGCTCTGGACAGGGGGCCTACGAGCAGTACTTC; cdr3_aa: CASSSGQGAYEQYF
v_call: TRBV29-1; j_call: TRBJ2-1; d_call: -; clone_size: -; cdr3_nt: TGCAGCGTGTCAGGTCTACATGAGCAGTTCTTC; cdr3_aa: CSVSGLHEQFF
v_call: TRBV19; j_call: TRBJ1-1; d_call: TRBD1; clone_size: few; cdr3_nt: TGTGCCAGTAGTATTACGACAGGGCCCAGGGAAGCTTTCTTT; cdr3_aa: CASSITTGPREAFF
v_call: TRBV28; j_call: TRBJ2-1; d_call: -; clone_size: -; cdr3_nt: TGTGCCAGCAGTTTGGCTAGTGGGGATGAGCAGTTCTTC; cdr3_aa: CASSLASGDEQFF
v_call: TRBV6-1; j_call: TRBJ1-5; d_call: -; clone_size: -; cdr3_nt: TGTGCCAGCAGTGAGGGCAGGACGTTCAATCAGCCCCAGCATTTT; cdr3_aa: CASSEGRTFNQPQHF
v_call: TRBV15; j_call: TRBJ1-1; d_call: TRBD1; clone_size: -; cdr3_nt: TGTGCCACCAGCACATCGGGACAGGGGCCCAGGGAAGCTTTCTTT; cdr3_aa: CATSTSGQGPREAFF
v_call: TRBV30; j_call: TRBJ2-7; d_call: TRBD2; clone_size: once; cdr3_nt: TGTGCCTGGGGGCCGGGCGGGACTAAATCCTACGAGCAGTACTTC; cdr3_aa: CAWGPGGTKSYEQYF
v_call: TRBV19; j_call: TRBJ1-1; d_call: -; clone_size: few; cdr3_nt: TGTGCCAGTTGCATCAGGGGTTTCGGGAACACTGAAGCTTTCTTT; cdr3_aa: CASCIRGFGNTEAFF
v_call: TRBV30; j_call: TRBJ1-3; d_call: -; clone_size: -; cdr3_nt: TGTGCCTGGAGTGCCCCCCGGCCCGGAGTACATTTT; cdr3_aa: CAWSAPRPGVHF
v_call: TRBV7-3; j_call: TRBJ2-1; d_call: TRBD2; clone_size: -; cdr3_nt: TGTGCCAGCAGGTGGGAGGGCGGTGAGCAGTTCTTC; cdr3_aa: CASRWEGGEQFF
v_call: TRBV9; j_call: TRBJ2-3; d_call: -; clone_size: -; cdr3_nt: TGTGCCAGCAGCGCGAGACTAGAGGATACGCAGTATTTT; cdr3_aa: CASSARLEDTQYF
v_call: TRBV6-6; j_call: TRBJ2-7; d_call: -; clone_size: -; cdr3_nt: TGTGCCAGCAGTTACTCGAGAGGGGCGAGTGAGCAGTACTTC; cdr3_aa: CASSYSRGASEQYF
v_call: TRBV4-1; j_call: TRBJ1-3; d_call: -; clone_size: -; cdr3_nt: TGCGCCAGCAGCCAAGATTGGTCTGAGGGAAACACCATATATTTT; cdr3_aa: CASSQDWSEGNTIYF
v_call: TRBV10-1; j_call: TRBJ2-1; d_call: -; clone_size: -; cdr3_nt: TGCGCCAGCAGTGAGTCAAGGGGTTGGAATGAGCAGTTCTTC; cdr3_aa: CASSESRGWNEQFF
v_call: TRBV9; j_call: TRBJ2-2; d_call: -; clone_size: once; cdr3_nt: TGTGCCAGCAGCGTAGCGATGATGGCCGGGGAGCTGTTTTTT; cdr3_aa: CASSVAMMAGELFF
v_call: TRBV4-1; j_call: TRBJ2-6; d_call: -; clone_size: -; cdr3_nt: TGCGCCAGCAGCCAAGATGGACCCAGGGGCTCCGGGGCCAACGTCCTGACTTTC; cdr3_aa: CASSQDGPRGSGANVLTF
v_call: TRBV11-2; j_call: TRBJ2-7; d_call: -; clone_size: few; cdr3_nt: TGTGCCAGCAGCTTAGACCCCCCAATCGCGGGACGTCCGAGCTCCTACGAGCAGTACTTC; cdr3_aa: CASSLDPPIAGRPSSYEQYF
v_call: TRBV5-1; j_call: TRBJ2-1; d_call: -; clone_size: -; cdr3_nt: TGCGCCAGCAGCGCTGCCCCCCCGGGACTTACGTTGGGTGAGCAGTTCTTC; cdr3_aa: CASSAAPPGLTLGEQFF
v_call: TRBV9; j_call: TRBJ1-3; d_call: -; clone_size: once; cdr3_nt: TGTGCCAGCTCCAACGGCCCGGGGGGCCGGATTTCTGGAAACACCATATATTTT; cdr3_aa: CASSNGPGGRISGNTIYF
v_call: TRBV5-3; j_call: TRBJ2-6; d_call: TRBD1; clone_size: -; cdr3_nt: TGTGCCAGAAGCAGGGGACAGGGGACCAAATCTGGGGCCAACGTCCTGACTTTC; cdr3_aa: CARSRGQGTKSGANVLTF
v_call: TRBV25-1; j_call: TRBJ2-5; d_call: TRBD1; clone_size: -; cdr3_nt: TGTGCCAAACGACAGGGGGCTGGGGAGCAGCAAGAGACCCAGTACTTC; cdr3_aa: CAKRQGAGEQQETQYF
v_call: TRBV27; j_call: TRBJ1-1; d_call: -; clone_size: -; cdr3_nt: TGTGCCAGCAGTTTGGAGGACGCGGGGACTGAAGCTTTCTTT; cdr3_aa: CASSLEDAGTEAFF
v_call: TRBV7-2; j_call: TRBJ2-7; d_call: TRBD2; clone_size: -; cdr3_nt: TGTGCCAGCAGCCCCGAGGCGGGCGGGAGGATTTACGAGCAGTACTTC; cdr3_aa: CASSPEAGGRIYEQYF
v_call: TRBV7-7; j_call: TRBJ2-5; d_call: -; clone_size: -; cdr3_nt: TGTGCCAGCAGCTTAACCCAGCAGGAGACCCAGTACTTC; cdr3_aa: CASSLTQQETQYF
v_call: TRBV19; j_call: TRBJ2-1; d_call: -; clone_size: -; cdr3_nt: TGTGCCAGTACCGAGACAGCTTACAATGAGCAGTTCTTC; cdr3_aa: CASTETAYNEQFF
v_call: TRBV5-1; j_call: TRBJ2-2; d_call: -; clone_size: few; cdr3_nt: TGCGCCAGCAGCTTGGATGGGGGCACCGGGGAGCTGTTTTTT; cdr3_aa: CASSLDGGTGELFF